The next 16 T cell receptor beta chains were all read from a single sample in a study of cytomegalovirus exposure and HLA in healthy donors. 13 Jbeta primers and 60 Vbeta primers were used for the PCR. Only in-frame clones appear in the TCRdb table, and some are missing; sequencing was by immunoSEQ multiplex PCR. Among around 130,000 clones listed, roughly 86% were seen once. The sequencing sample was made of PBMCs. These receptors were taken from a woman between 35 and 50 years old in good health and CMV-seronegative.

J is TRBJ2-2 and V is TRBV19; a possible D gene is TRBD2 (7 bases). Per the germline V gene, CDR1 is LNHDA and CDR2 is SQIVND (reference sequence). This CDR3 has 14 amino acids. The germline V and J ends were trimmed by 5 bases and 6 bases, with 13 bases remaining between them. The CDR3 bases are TGTGCCAGTAGTGTAGGGGGGGGGCCCGGGGAGCTGTTTTTT. It is translated as CASSVGGGPGELFF.

Regarding this clone: One end of the junction does not line up with germline, which may come from a read error. V gene TRBV7-9 combines with J gene TRBJ1-5; D gene ambiguous. The CDR3 has 14 residues. Germline loops: CDR1 SEHNR, CDR2 FQNEAQ (reference sequence). Here the CDR3 DNA reads TGTTCCAGCAGCTTAGCTAGCAGCAACCAGCCCCAGCATTTT. Amino acid sequence: CSSSLASSNQPQHF.

J is TRBJ1-2 and V is TRBV5-1; D call uncertain. The CDR3 is 12 residues long. In germline, CDR1 is SGHRS, CDR2 YFSETQ. V was pared by 4 bases and J by 4 bases, with 8 bases between. The CDR3 region is CASSPDIYGYTF. The CDR3 DNA reads as TGCGCCAGCAGCCCAGATATCTATGGCTACACCTTC. Full variable domain (missing parts from reference TRBV5-1 and TRBJ1-2): KAGVTQTPRYLIKTRGQQVTLSCSPISGHRSVSWYQQTPGQGLQFLFEYFSETQRNKGNFPGRFSGRQFSNSRSEMNVSTLELGDSALYLCASSPDIYGYTFGSGTRLTVV.

J is TRBJ2-7 and V is TRBV4-2; TRBD2 matches 9 bases. Germline V gene lookup returns CDR1 LGHNA and CDR2 YNFKEQ. The CDR3 is 16 residues long. V gave up 3 bases and J gave up 4 bases; unmatched junction bases: 10. The CDR3 here is CASSHQRGAGGYEQYF. CDR3 DNA sequence: TGTGCCAGCAGCCATCAAAGGGGAGCGGGAGGTTACGAGCAGTACTTC.

This chain uses TRBV27 with TRBJ2-3, with 10 nucleotides matching TRBD1. This CDR3 is built from 16 residues. V lost 0 bases, J lost 6 bases, and 6 bases stayed unmatched. Per the germline V gene, CDR1 is MNHEY and CDR2 is SMNVEV (reference sequence). The DNA of the CDR3 is TGTGCCAGCAGTTTATCAAAGGGGACAGGGGCCGATACGCAGTATTTT. This gives the protein CASSLSKGTGADTQYF.

The chain joins TRBV6-1 to TRBJ1-2; a possible D gene is TRBD1 (5 bases). The CDR3 length is 12 residues. Trimming cost V 2 bases and J 6 bases, with 7 bases left between them. In germline, CDR1 is MNHNS, CDR2 SASEGT. Here the CDR3 reads CASSEQGDGYTF. The CDR3 nucleotides are TGTGCCAGCAGTGAACAAGGGGATGGCTACACCTTC.

J is TRBJ2-5 and V is TRBV7-9, with TRBD2 identical over 9 bases. Germline trimming cut 1 base from V and 2 bases from J; bases unmatched to any gene: 5. This CDR3 is 16 amino acids long. Germline loops: CDR1 SEHNR, CDR2 FQNEAQ (reference sequence). CDR3 nucleotide sequence: TGTGCCAGCAGCTTAGGGGGGCTAGCGGGGCAAGAGACCCAGTACTTC. It yields the protein CASSLGGLAGQETQYF.

This clone has more than one count but fewer than ten. The chain recombines TRBV6-6 with TRBJ2-7; 10 nucleotides line up with TRBD2. The germline CDR1 and CDR2 sequences are MNHNY and SVGAGI (reference sequence). CDR3 length: 15 amino acids. The V and J ends lost 7 bases and 6 bases, in that order; junction bases with no gene match: 12. In DNA form, the CDR3 reads TGTGCCAGCATGCCGACCGGGACTAGCGTCGGCGAGCAGTACTTC. Its translation: CASMPTGTSVGEQYF.

As to this clone: Germline and junction disagree at one end, which may indicate a read error. V and J are TRBV7-9 and TRBJ2-5; D possibly corresponds to TRBD2 (5 bases). CDR1 is SEHNR, CDR2 FQNEAQ, per germline (reference sequence). The CDR3 loop spans 13 amino acids. Here the CDR3 reads CASNLGLEETQYF. CDR3 nucleotides: TGTGCCAGCAACTTAGGACTCGAGGAGACCCAGTACTTC.

The CDR3 DNA sequence: TGTGCCAGCAGTTTAAGTCCTGGGCTAGCGGTTAAAGAGACCCAGTACTTC. Protein: CASSLSPGLAVKETQYF. This chain connects TRBV28 to TRBJ2-5; TRBD2 agrees at 7 bases. CDR1 and CDR2 from the germline V gene are MDHEN and SYDVKM. CDR3 length: 17 amino acids. The V gene end was trimmed by 2 bases and the J gene end by 3 bases; junction bases not matched to a gene: 12.

CDR3 coding DNA: TGCGCCAGCTGTCTAGCGGGGCTTCCAGATACGCAGTATTTT. Translating it yields CASCLAGLPDTQYF. The chain uses TRBV5-1 and TRBJ2-3; TRBD2 aligns across 9 bases. The CDR3 sequence is 14 residues long. J gave up 4 bases and V 7 bases, and 7 bases lay outside the gene matches. Looked up from germline, CDR1 is SGHRS and CDR2 is YFSETQ.

The chain uses TRBV5-1 and TRBJ2-3, with TRBD2 as a possible D gene (6 bases). Germline values: CDR1 SGHRS, CDR2 YFSETQ. The CDR3 is 14 residues long. The V end lost 4 bases, the J end lost 5 bases, and 14 bases lay between the germline ends. The DNA for the CDR3 is TGCGCCAGCAGCCAGGGACTTAGGGGAGATACGCAGTATTTT. This sequence encodes CASSQGLRGDTQYF.

This chain uses TRBV6-5 with TRBJ1-5; 9 bases align to TRBD1. Germline trimming cut 4 bases from V and 5 bases from J; bases unmatched to any gene: 6. CDR3 length: 15 residues. Germline V gene lookup returns CDR1 MNHEY and CDR2 SVGAGI. The CDR3 region has the DNA TGTGCCAGCAGTTCACAGGGGGCTGAGGATCAGCCCCAGCATTTT. This codes for CASSSQGAEDQPQHF.

The gene calls are TRBV6-1 and TRBJ1-1; maybe TRBD1 (5 bases). This CDR3 is built from 14 residues. V was cut by 5 bases and J by 5 bases, with 15 bases left in between. The germline V gene has CDR1 MNHNS and CDR2 SASEGT. The CDR3 reads CASSITREGTEAFF. DNA for the CDR3: TGTGCCAGCAGTATAACCAGGGAGGGGACTGAAGCTTTCTTT.

For this clone: An end of the junction differs from the germline gene, which may be a read error. The V call is TRBV7-9, the J call TRBJ2-1; perhaps TRBD2 as D (6 bases). The length of the CDR3 is 16 residues. Per the germline V gene, CDR1 is SEHNR and CDR2 is FQNEAQ (reference sequence). CDR3 coding DNA: TGTGTCAGCAGCCCCAGTGGAGCGGGTTCTTACAATGAGCAGTTCTTC. Protein: CVSSPSGAGSYNEQFF.

This chain links TRBV11-2 with TRBJ1-2, with TRBD1 matching 8 bases. CDR3 length equals 14 residues. Germline loops: CDR1 SGHAT, CDR2 FQNNGV. The V and J ends lost 4 bases and 7 bases, in that order; junction bases with no gene match: 8. CDR3 nucleotide sequence: TGTGCCAGCAGCTCAACAGGGGGTTGGCTTGGCTACACCTTC. Its translation: CASSSTGGWLGYTF.